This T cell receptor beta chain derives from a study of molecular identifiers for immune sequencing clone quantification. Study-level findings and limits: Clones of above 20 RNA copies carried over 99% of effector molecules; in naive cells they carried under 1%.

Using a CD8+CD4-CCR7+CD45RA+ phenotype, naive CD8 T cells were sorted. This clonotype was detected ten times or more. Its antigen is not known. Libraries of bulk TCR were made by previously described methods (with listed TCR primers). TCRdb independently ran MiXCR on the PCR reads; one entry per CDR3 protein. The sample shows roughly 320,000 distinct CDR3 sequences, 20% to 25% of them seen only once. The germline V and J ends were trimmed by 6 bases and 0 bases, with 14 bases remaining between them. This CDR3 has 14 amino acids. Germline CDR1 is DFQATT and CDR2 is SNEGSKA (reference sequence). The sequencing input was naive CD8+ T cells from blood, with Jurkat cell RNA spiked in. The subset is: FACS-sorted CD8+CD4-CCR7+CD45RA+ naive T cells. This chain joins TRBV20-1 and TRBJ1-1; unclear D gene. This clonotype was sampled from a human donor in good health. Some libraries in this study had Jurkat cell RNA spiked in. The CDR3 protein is CSADTKKLNTEAFF. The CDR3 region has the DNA TGCAGTGCAGACACCAAGAAATTGAACACTGAAGCTTTCTTT.